This T cell receptor (beta chain) was captured in a study of blood T cell repertoires in COVID-19. Study at large: Acute and convalescent COVID-19 specimens originated in the United States, Italy and Spain. T cells, B-cell-depleted T cells, or PBMCs supplied cDNA or gDNA.

As processed by the authors: Reference gene primer amplification gave estimated nucleated cell counts. Libraries were prepared by immunoSEQ multiplex PCR; TCRdb keeps only in-frame clonotypes and omits some of them. V and J calls and clone size are as listed in that table; D and trimming were resolved from the DNA. The sample lists under 120,000 clones, approximately 85% occurring once. This clone has only a few counts. The germline gives CDR1 SEHNR, CDR2 FQNEAQ (reference sequence). Germline trimming cut 1 base from V and 8 bases from J; bases unmatched to any gene: 6. The CDR3 covers 15 residues. The genes are TRBV7-9 and TRBJ1-5, with 9 positions matching TRBD1. This TCR derives from a human donor in a cohort sampled during active COVID-19. Material: peripheral blood. CDR3 coding DNA: TGTGCCAGCAGCTTAGAAGGGACAGGGAGGGAGCCCCAGCATTTT. It encodes CASSLEGTGREPQHF. Together with reference TRBV7-9 and TRBJ1-5, the CDR3 gives the full variable domain: DTGVSQNPRHKITKRGQNVTFRCDPISEHNRLYWYRQTLGQGPEFLTYFQNEAQLEKSRLLSDRFSAERPKGSFSTLEIQRTEQGDSAMYLCASSLEGTGREPQHFGDGTRLSIL.